A selection of T cell receptor beta chains follows, all from one sample in a study of control samples from healthy donors and cancer patients. Measured with immunoSEQ multiplex PCR; TCRdb has only the in-frame clones, and not every one. Of 150,000 to 200,000 clones in the sample, around 89% were seen once. The sequenced material came from blood. Every receptor here comes from a woman in her forties or fifties in good health. CDR3s include the opening cysteine and the closing phenylalanine or tryptophan. The D gene is left open where the match is weak. A row's size may be missing; if present it is once, few, many or a size class.

cdr3_nt | cdr3_aa | j_call | d_call | v_call | clone_size
TGTGCCAGTAGCTATGGCGGGAGAGGATACGGCTGGGGCGAGCAGTACTTC | CASSYGGRGYGWGEQYF | TRBJ2-7 | TRBD2 | TRBV19 | .
TGTGCCAGCAGCGTAGATGGGGGCAATGAGCAGTTCTTC | CASSVDGGNEQFF | TRBJ2-1 | . | TRBV9 | .
TGTGCCAGCTCACCACCGGGGTCTAACTCACCCCTCCACTTT | CASSPPGSNSPLHF | TRBJ1-6 | . | TRBV18 | .
TGTGCCAGCAAATTCGACCGTCCAGGCGCGAACACCGGGGAGCTGTTTTTT | CASKFDRPGANTGELFF | TRBJ2-2 | . | TRBV19 | .
TGCAGCGCCTACACCTCCGGGACTAGCGTCACCGGGGAGCTGTTTTTT | CSAYTSGTSVTGELFF | TRBJ2-2 | TRBD2 | TRBV29-1 | once
TGTGCCAGTACAACCCCGAAAAACAATGAGCAGTTCTTC | CASTTPKNNEQFF | TRBJ2-1 | . | TRBV6-6 | .
TGTGCCAGCAGTTTAGACCAGGGGGGTTATGGCTACACCTTC | CASSLDQGGYGYTF | TRBJ1-2 | TRBD1 | TRBV28 | .
TGCGCCACCTACCAGGGGGGGTCGAACACCGGGGAGCTGTTTTTT | CATYQGGSNTGELFF | TRBJ2-2 | . | TRBV5-1 | few
TGTGCCTGGAGGACCTACAATGAGCAGTTCTTC | CAWRTYNEQFF | TRBJ2-1 | . | TRBV30 | .
TGTGCCAGCAGCTTAAACGGGCCGATCAGGTCCACTGAAGCTTTCTTT | CASSLNGPIRSTEAFF | TRBJ1-1 | . | TRBV7-3 | .
TGTGCCAGCAGTGAATTCCCAGCGACGGTTAGCAATCAGCCCCAGCATTTT | CASSEFPATVSNQPQHF | TRBJ1-5 | . | TRBV7-2 | .
TGTGCCAGCAGCTTATCGGCTGGGAACACTGAAGCTTTCTTT | CASSLSAGNTEAFF | TRBJ1-1 | . | TRBV7-3 | .
TGTGCCAGCAGCACCTTAGCGGGGTCCTCTTACAATGAGCAGTTCTTC | CASSTLAGSSYNEQFF | TRBJ2-1 | . | TRBV21-1 | .
TGTGCCTGGAGTGTAAGGGGACGGACTGAAGCTTTCTTT | CAWSVRGRTEAFF | TRBJ1-1 | . | TRBV30 | few
TGTGCCAGCAGTAAGGGTGGGCTAGCGGGACCAGATACGCAGTATTTT | CASSKGGLAGPDTQYF | TRBJ2-3 | TRBD2 | TRBV6-6 | .
TGTGCCACCAGCAGACAAAAAATCGACAGCGGCTACACCTTC | CATSRQKIDSGYTF | TRBJ1-2 | . | TRBV15 | .
TGTGCCAGCAGCCAAGGAAACAGGGATCGGTACGAGCAGTACTTC | CASSQGNRDRYEQYF | TRBJ2-7 | . | TRBV3-1/TRBV3-2 | .
TGTGCCATCATTGACTCGCAGTCCTACGAGCAGTACTTC | CAIIDSQSYEQYF | TRBJ2-7 | . | TRBV10-3 | .
TGTGCCAGCAGCTTGACAGGGATCGGTCAGCCCCAGCATTTT | CASSLTGIGQPQHF | TRBJ1-5 | TRBD1 | TRBV7-9 | .
TGTGCCAGCTCGCCACGGGGGGGCAGGAGTTCCTACGAGCAGTACTTC | CASSPRGGRSSYEQYF | TRBJ2-7 | TRBD2 | TRBV18 | once
TGTGCCAGCAGCGTAGCCCGGGGAGGAGATGGCTACACCTTC | CASSVARGGDGYTF | TRBJ1-2 | . | TRBV9 | .
TGTGCCAGCAGTGAAGCGTCTCCACTGAACACTGAAGCTTTCTTT | CASSEASPLNTEAFF | TRBJ1-1 | . | TRBV2 | .
TGCGCCAGCAGCTTGGAGCGGAGGGACCAAGAGACCCAGTACTTC | CASSLERRDQETQYF | TRBJ2-5 | . | TRBV5-1 | .
TGTGCCAGCAGCCAAGGGCTGTCAGGGAGTGGAGAGACCCAGTACTTC | CASSQGLSGSGETQYF | TRBJ2-5 | . | TRBV3-1/TRBV3-2 | .
TGTGCCAGCAGCCAAGAAGGAACAGGAACCTATGGCTACACCTTC | CASSQEGTGTYGYTF | TRBJ1-2 | . | TRBV4-2 | .
TGTGCCAGCAGCTGGGGGGGAACTGAACAGCCCCAGCATTTT | CASSWGGTEQPQHF | TRBJ1-5 | . | TRBV7-9 | .
TGTGCCAGCAGCTTAGTCCAGGGGGCTGGGGCCAACGTCCTGACTTTC | CASSLVQGAGANVLTF | TRBJ2-6 | TRBD1 | TRBV5-4 | .
TGTGCCTGGAGGGTTCTAGGGAACACCGGGGAGCTGTTTTTT | CAWRVLGNTGELFF | TRBJ2-2 | . | TRBV30 | .
TGTGCCTGGAGTGTAACACTTGATCAGCCCCAGCATTTT | CAWSVTLDQPQHF | TRBJ1-5 | . | TRBV30 | .
TGTGCCAGCAGCTTAGGGGCTAGCGGGAGGGTGTCCTACGAGCAGTACTTC | CASSLGASGRVSYEQYF | TRBJ2-7 | TRBD2 | TRBV7-2 | .
TGTGCCAGCAGCCAAGGAGGGACCTCTGGAAACACCATATATTTT | CASSQGGTSGNTIYF | TRBJ1-3 | . | TRBV3-1/TRBV3-2 | .
TGTGCCAGCAGCCAAGGGGGCGGGGGGGGCACAGATACGCAGTATTTT | CASSQGGGGGTDTQYF | TRBJ2-3 | TRBD2 | TRBV4-2 | .
TGTGCCAGCAGCCCTAGGCACGGACAGCGTAGCTCCTACGAGCAGTACTTC | CASSPRHGQRSSYEQYF | TRBJ2-7 | . | TRBV7-9 | .
TGTGCCATCCAAGGAACTGGGGAGACCCAGTACTTC | CAIQGTGETQYF | TRBJ2-5 | . | TRBV10-3 | .
TGTGCCAGCTCACCCGACAGGACCTACGAGCAGTACTTC | CASSPDRTYEQYF | TRBJ2-7 | . | TRBV18 | few
TGTGCCAGCAGCCAAGGGAGGCATTCTATAACGCAGTATTTT | CASSQGRHSITQYF | TRBJ2-3 | . | TRBV14 | .
TGTGCCAGCAGCGTAGAACAGGGCGAGACCCAGTACTTC | CASSVEQGETQYF | TRBJ2-5 | . | TRBV9 | .
TGTGCCAGCAGTTGGGAGGGGTTAGGACAGCCCCAGCATTTT | CASSWEGLGQPQHF | TRBJ1-5 | . | TRBV6-6 | .
TGTGCCAGCAGCTTAGATCATCGAGGGGGCGAGCAGTACTTC | CASSLDHRGGEQYF | TRBJ2-7 | . | TRBV11-3 | .
TGTGCCAGTAGTATTCAATTGTACAATGAGCAGTTCTTC | CASSIQLYNEQFF | TRBJ2-1 | . | TRBV19 | .
TGTGCCAGCAGTTCCCCAGGCTACGAGCAGTACTTC | CASSSPGYEQYF | TRBJ2-7 | . | TRBV6-2/TRBV6-3 | .
TGCGCCAGCAGAAAGGGGACAGCCCAGTCCTACAATGAGCAGTTCTTC | CASRKGTAQSYNEQFF | TRBJ2-1 | TRBD1 | TRBV10-2 | few
TGTGCCAGCAGCCCGGGACTTGCAACTAATGAAAAACTGTTTTTT | CASSPGLATNEKLFF | TRBJ1-4 | . | TRBV5-4 | once
TGCGCCAGCAGCCAATCCGGGGTCGGTATGGAAAAACTGTTTTTT | CASSQSGVGMEKLFF | TRBJ1-4 | . | TRBV4-1 | .
TGTGCCAGCAGTGAAACCCACTCAGGGTTAGGCGAGCAGTACTTC | CASSETHSGLGEQYF | TRBJ2-7 | . | TRBV2 | .
TGTGCCAGCAGTTACCGACCCGGACAGACGAACACTGAAGCTTTCTTT | CASSYRPGQTNTEAFF | TRBJ1-1 | . | TRBV6-6 | few
TGTGCCAGTAGAGGGACAGGGGATAATTCACCCCTCCACTTT | CASRGTGDNSPLHF | TRBJ1-6 | TRBD1 | TRBV19 | once
TGTGCCTGGAGTGTCACAGGTACGGAGTTCTTC | CAWSVTGTEFF | TRBJ2-1 | . | TRBV30 | .
TGTGCCAGCAGCTCAACGGCCCATTGGGATGGCTACACCTTC | CASSSTAHWDGYTF | TRBJ1-2 | . | TRBV7-2 | .
TGTGCCAGCAGTTATTGGCAGGGCAGCACAGATACGCAGTATTTT | CASSYWQGSTDTQYF | TRBJ2-3 | . | TRBV6-2/TRBV6-3 | .
TGTGCCAGCAGCTTAGGCGAAGGCTACGAGCAGTACTTC | CASSLGEGYEQYF | TRBJ2-7 | . | TRBV7-8 | .
TGCAGCGCCGACCCCGACCGTGGCAGGGCGCTTGGCTACACCTTC | CSADPDRGRALGYTF | TRBJ1-2 | . | TRBV29-1 | .
TGTGCCAGCAGCCAAGATTCAGGCACTGAAGCTTTCTTT | CASSQDSGTEAFF | TRBJ1-1 | . | TRBV14 | .
TGTGCCAGCAGCGTGCCCGGTTCGGGCGTGAACACTGAAGCTTTCTTT | CASSVPGSGVNTEAFF | TRBJ1-1 | . | TRBV5-4 | once